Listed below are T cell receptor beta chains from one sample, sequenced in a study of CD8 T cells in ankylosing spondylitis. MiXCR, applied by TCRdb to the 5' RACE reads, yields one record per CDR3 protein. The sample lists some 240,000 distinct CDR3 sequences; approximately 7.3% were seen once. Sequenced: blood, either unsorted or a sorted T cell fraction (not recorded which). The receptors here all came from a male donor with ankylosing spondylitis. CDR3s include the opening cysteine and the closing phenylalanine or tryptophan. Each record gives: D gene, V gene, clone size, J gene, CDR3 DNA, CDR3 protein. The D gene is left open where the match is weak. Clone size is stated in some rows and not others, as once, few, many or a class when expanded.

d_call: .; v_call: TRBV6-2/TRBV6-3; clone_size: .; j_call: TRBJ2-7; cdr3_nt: TGTGCCAGCAACTCCGGGTTAGACCAGTACTTC; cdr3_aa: CASNSGLDQYF
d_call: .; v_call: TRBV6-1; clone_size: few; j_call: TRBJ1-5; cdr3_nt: TGTGCCAGCAGCCCCTGGGGGGGGGCGGATCAGCCCCAGCATTTT; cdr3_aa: CASSPWGGADQPQHF
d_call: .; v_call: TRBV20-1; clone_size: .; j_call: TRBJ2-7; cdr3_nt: TGCAGTGCTAGAGCCTGGCAGCTCTACGAGCAGTACTTC; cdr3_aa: CSARAWQLYEQYF
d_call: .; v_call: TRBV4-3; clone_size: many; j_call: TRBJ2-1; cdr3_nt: TGCGCCAGCAGCCATCCCCCCTGGGTCAATGAGCAGTTCTTC; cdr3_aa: CASSHPPWVNEQFF
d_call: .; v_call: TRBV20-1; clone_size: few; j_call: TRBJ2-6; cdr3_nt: TGCAGTGCTCCCGAGGTAGGGGGACACTCTGGGGCCAACGTCCTGACTTTC; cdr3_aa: CSAPEVGGHSGANVLTF
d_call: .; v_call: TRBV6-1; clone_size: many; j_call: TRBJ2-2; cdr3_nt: TGTGCCAGCAGTGGACTAGTTTCGGGCGGGGAGCTGTTTTTT; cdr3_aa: CASSGLVSGGELFF
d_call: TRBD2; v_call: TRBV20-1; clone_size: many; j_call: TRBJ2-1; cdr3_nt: TGCAGTGCTATAGCGGGAGAATGGAATGAGCAGTTCTTC; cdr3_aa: CSAIAGEWNEQFF
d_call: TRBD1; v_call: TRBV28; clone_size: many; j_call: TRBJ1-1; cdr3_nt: TGTGCCAGCAGTGAGGACAGGGGGCCCACTGAAGCTTTCTTT; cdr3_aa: CASSEDRGPTEAFF
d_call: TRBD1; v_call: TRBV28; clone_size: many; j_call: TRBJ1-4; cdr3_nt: TGTGCCAGCAGTCGTCAGGGACAGCAGATTCTTAATGAAAAACTGTTTTTT; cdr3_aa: CASSRQGQQILNEKLFF
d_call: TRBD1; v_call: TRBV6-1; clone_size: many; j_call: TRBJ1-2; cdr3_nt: TGTGCCAGCAGTGACCGCGGGACAGGGGCCGGCTACACCTTC; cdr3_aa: CASSDRGTGAGYTF
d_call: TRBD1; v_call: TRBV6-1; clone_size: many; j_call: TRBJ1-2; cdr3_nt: TGTGCCAGCAGACCCGGGACAGGGACTTCTTCTAACTATGGCTACACCTTC; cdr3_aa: CASRPGTGTSSNYGYTF
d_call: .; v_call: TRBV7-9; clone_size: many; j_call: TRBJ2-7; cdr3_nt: TGTGCCAGCAGATCGGGGACCTACGAGTCGGACGAGCAGTACTTC; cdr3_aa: CASRSGTYESDEQYF
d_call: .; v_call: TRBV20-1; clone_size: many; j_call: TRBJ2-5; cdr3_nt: TGCAGTGCTAGTTCCGGGGTTTGGGTCTCGGAGACCCAGTACTTC; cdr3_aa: CSASSGVWVSETQYF
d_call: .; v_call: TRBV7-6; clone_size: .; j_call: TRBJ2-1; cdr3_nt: TGTGCCAGCAGCTTTGGGACACCCGAATCCTACAATGAGCAGTTCTTC; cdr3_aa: CASSFGTPESYNEQFF
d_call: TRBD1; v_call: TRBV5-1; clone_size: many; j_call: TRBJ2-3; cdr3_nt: TGCGCCAGCAGCTGGGGACAGGGCACAGATACGCAGTATTTT; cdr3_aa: CASSWGQGTDTQYF
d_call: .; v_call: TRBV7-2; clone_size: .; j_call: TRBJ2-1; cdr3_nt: TGTGCCAGCAGCTTCATAACCGGGGGCAATGAGCAGTTCTTC; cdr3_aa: CASSFITGGNEQFF
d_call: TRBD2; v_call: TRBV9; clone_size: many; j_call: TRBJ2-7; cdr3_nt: TGTGCCAGCAGCGCTGCTCTAGCGGAGGGAACCTACGAGCAGTACTTC; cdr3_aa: CASSAALAEGTYEQYF
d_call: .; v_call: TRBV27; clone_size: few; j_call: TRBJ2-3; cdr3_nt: TGTGCCATTTCCTCACTGGGCTCTAGCACAGATACGCAGTATTTT; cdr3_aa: CAISSLGSSTDTQYF
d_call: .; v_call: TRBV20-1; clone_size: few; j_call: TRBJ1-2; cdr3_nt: TGCAGTGCTAGGGGGACAACGGGCTACACCTTC; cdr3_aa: CSARGTTGYTF